This T cell receptor beta chain was sequenced for a study of T-cell memory formation after mild COVID-19. General study results and limits: That cross-reactive memory joined was suggested by some responding clones appearing in pre-infection memory. CD4+ bias marked clones expanding day 15 to 37, unlike balanced contracting clones.

The V and J ends lost 0 bases and 10 bases respectively, with 7 bases between them. Per the germline V gene, CDR1 is LGHNA and CDR2 is YSLEER. The CDR3 runs to 13 residues. This clonotype was seen only a few times. What it recognizes is unknown. TCRdb re-analysed the 5' RACE reads in MiXCR, keeping a single row per CDR3 protein. The sample has 150,000 to 200,000 distinct CDR3 sequences, 11% seen once. The receptor was isolated from a man younger than 35 who had mild COVID-19 (a few samples of this study predate the infection). Cell type and time point are not known. Sequenced input: PBMCs or a T cell subset sorted from them (not recorded which). This chain connects TRBV4-3 to TRBJ1-6; possible D gene TRBD1, 5 bases. The CDR3 here is CASSQEGLSPLHF. As DNA, the CDR3 is TGCGCCAGCAGCCAAGAGGGACTGTCACCCCTCCACTTT.